This TCR beta chain was retrieved from a study of read filtering for tumor transcriptome and immune sequencing. The wider study: DNase treatment preceded whole-transcriptome library preparation.

The library was built from about 400 ng RNA with molecular barcoded adaptors for alpha/delta and beta/gamma chains. TCRdb re-called the reads with MiXCR, one entry per CDR3 protein. Of tens of thousands of distinct CDR3 sequences in the sample, roughly a fifth were seen once. This clonotype was seen ten or more times. The CDR3 runs 14 residues. Germline V gene lookup returns CDR1 WSHSY and CDR2 SAAADI. Trimming took off 2 bases at V and 3 bases at J, with 10 bases between the two ends. The sequence was collected from a donor aged 40 or older with multiple myeloma. The V and J genes are TRBV10-2 and TRBJ2-5; D is undetermined. Sample: a population of CD138-negative cells sorted from bone marrow. CDR3 loop: CASSEPGPEETQYF. The CDR3, as DNA: TGCGCCAGCAGTGAGCCAGGTCCGGAAGAGACCCAGTACTTC.